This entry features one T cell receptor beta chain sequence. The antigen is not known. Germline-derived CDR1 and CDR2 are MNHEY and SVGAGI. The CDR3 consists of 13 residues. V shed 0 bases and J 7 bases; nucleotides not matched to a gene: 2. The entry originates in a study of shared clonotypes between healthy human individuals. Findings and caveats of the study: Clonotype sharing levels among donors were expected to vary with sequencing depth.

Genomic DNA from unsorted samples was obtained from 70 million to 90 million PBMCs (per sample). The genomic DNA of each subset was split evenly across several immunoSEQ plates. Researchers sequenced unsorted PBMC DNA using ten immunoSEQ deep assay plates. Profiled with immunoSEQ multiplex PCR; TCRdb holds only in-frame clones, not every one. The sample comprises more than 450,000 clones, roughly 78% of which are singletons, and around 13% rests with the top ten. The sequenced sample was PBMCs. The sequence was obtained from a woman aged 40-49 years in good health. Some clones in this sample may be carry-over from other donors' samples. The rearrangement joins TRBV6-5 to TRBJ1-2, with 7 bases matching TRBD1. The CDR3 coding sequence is TGTGCCAGCAGTTACTCGGCAGGGGGTGGCTACACCTTC. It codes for CASSYSAGGGYTF.